This T cell receptor beta chain was identified during a study of cytomegalovirus exposure and HLA in healthy donors. Study as a whole: The 120 or so validation repertoires, a later analysis reported, used the same platform as the approximately 650 first-cohort repertoires.

A word on this clone: Its antigen remains unidentified.

Assay: immunoSEQ multiplex PCR; the TCRdb copy retains only in-frame clones and omits some. This sample has about 130,000 clones, with 82% found just once. This CDR3 spans 15 amino acids. Losses at the gene ends were 3 bases for V and 7 bases for J; bases not matched to a gene: 5. CDR1 is SGHRS and CDR2 is YFSETQ in the germline V gene. Study-wide findings and caveats: A few CMV-associated chains were confirmed in vitro to be specific for CMV antigens. The study labeled around 160 TCR beta chains cytomegalovirus-associated. First-cohort TCR clusters were later found to tend to co-occur in the 90 to 150 validation repertoires.

This sequence was found in a man aged 25-45 years in good health and CMV-seropositive. The rearrangement joins TRBV5-1 to TRBJ2-7; TRBD2 agrees at 15 bases. Specimen: PBMCs. This chain's CDR3 is CASSSGLAGGGEQYF. As DNA, the CDR3 is TGCGCCAGCAGCTCGGGACTAGCGGGAGGTGGGGAGCAGTACTTC.